This TCR beta chain was identified during a study of blood T cell repertoires in COVID-19. The overall study: Samples of COVID-19 (acute and convalescent) were obtained from the United States, Italy and Spain.

Germline values: CDR1 SGHNT, CDR2 YENEEA. The CDR3 is made up of 13 amino acids. V shed 4 bases and J 5 bases; nucleotides not matched to a gene: 4. This clone was seen a single time. Profiling relied on immunoSEQ multiplex PCR, and the TCRdb table lists in-frame clones only, not all of them. In the table there are roughly 200,000 clones, about four fifths of which are singletons. This sequence joins TRBV11-3 and TRBJ1-1; 7 bases are shared with TRBD1. This clonotype originated in a woman aged 45-59 years who had been exposed to COVID-19. The sequencing sample was made of PBMCs or T cells enriched from blood (not recorded which). DNA of the CDR3: TGTGCCAGCAGCTCCGGCAGGGGGACTGAAGCTTTCTTT. It codes for CASSSGRGTEAFF.